The 25 T cell receptor beta chains listed next were all sequenced from one sample in a study of lymphopenia after photon versus proton radiotherapy. TCRdb keeps only in-frame clones here, not all; method: immunoSEQ multiplex PCR. The sample includes about 29,000 clones, roughly 89% of them seen just once. Here the sequenced sample was peripheral blood, taken from a patient treated with proton-based radiotherapy. The receptors derive from an older woman with cholangiocarcinoma. Some clones in this sample may be carry-over from other donors' samples.

Only a few counts were recorded for this clone. The junction does not match germline at one end; this may be a read error. The rearrangement links TRBV28 to TRBJ1-5; perhaps TRBD1 as D (5 bases). Germline assignment: CDR1 MDHEN and CDR2 SYDVKM. The CDR3 extends over 14 amino acids. DNA of the CDR3: TGTGCCAGCAGCGACAGATCTTACGGTCAGCCCCAGCCTTTT. Translating gives CASSDRSYGQPQPF.

A single count supports this clone. J is TRBJ2-7 and V is TRBV6-6; 13 bases are a match to TRBD2. The germline V gene encodes CDR1 MNHNY and CDR2 SVGAGI (reference sequence). CDR3 length equals 16 residues. After removal of 5 bases from V and 3 bases from J, the junction contained 7 bases not matched to a gene. CDR3 sequence reads: CASSPGLAGLHYEQYF. Here the CDR3 DNA reads TGTGCCAGCAGTCCGGGACTAGCGGGGCTCCACTACGAGCAGTACTTC.

The chain recombines TRBV19 with TRBJ1-1, with D unresolved. The CDR3 is 12 residues long. Germline assignment: CDR1 LNHDA and CDR2 SQIVND (reference sequence). The V end lost 11 bases, the J end lost 0 bases, and 10 bases lay between the germline ends. The CDR3 sequence: CAPSGMNTEAFF. The CDR3 DNA reads as TGTGCCCCTTCGGGCATGAACACTGAAGCTTTCTTT.

The chain has TRBV10-3 and TRBJ1-4; D gene ambiguous. Trimming shortened V by 6 bases and J by 0 bases, and 11 bases separated the two germline ends. CDR1 is ENHRY, CDR2 SYGVKD, per germline. The CDR3 runs 15 residues. CDR3 sequence: CAIREADATNEKLFF. CDR3 sequence (DNA): TGTGCCATCAGGGAGGCGGATGCAACTAATGAAAAACTGTTTTTT.

The chain recombines TRBV7-2 with TRBJ1-2, with D unclear. The germline gives CDR1 SGHTA, CDR2 FQGNSA. The ends were cut back, 5 bases at V and 4 bases at J, with 17 bases in the middle. The CDR3 totals 15 residues. The CDR3 is CASSRQGLPVYGYTF. DNA of the CDR3: TGTGCCAGCAGCCGACAAGGTTTACCGGTCTATGGCTACACCTTC.

This sequence joins TRBV6-5 and TRBJ1-2, with a possible D match to TRBD1 (6 bases). The CDR3 loop spans 12 amino acids. Per the germline V gene, CDR1 is MNHEY and CDR2 is SVGAGI. V lost 0 bases to trimming and J lost 8 bases, with 7 bases between them. CDR3 bases: TGTGCCAGCAGTTACTCGACAGGCGGCTACACCTTC. As protein: CASSYSTGGYTF.

The chain recombines TRBV19 with TRBJ2-7; the match to TRBD2 covers 9 bases. The germline gives CDR1 LNHDA, CDR2 SQIVND (reference sequence). The CDR3 is 15 residues long. V gave up 4 bases and J gave up 3 bases; unmatched junction bases: 7. As DNA, the CDR3 is TGTGCCAGTAGTACGTCCGGGACTAGCCGCTACGAGCAGTACTTC. Translating it yields CASSTSGTSRYEQYF.

This clone has only a few counts. J is TRBJ2-5 and V is TRBV30; D is undetermined. The CDR3 covers 14 residues. Trimming left V 0 bases short and J 4 bases short, with 12 bases between. The germline V gene has CDR1 GTSNPN and CDR2 SVGIG (reference sequence). CDR3 DNA sequence: TGTGCCTGGAGTGTTTGGGCGACGCGAGAGACCCAGTACTTC. It translates to CAWSVWATRETQYF.

V gene TRBV11-2 combines with J gene TRBJ2-6, with TRBD1 as a possible D gene (5 bases). Germline CDR1 reads SGHAT; CDR2 reads FQNNGV. The CDR3 totals 15 residues. V lost 6 bases and J 2 bases, leaving 11 bases between the germline ends. This chain's CDR3 is CASRGSRAGANVLTF. CDR3 DNA: TGTGCCAGCAGGGGATCCAGGGCTGGGGCCAACGTCCTGACTTTC. Based on the CDR3 plus reference TRBV11-2 and TRBJ2-6, the full variable domain is EAGVAQSPRYKIIEKRQSVAFWCNPISGHATLYWYQQILGQGPKLLIQFQNNGVVDDSQLPKDRFSAERLKGVDSTLKIQPAKLEDSAVYLCASRGSRAGANVLTFGAGSRLTVL.

V usage is TRBV12-5 and J usage is TRBJ2-3, with D unclear. Germline CDR1 reads LGHNT; CDR2 reads FRNRAP. The CDR3 contains 14 residues. The V end was cut by 1 base, the J end by 1 base, with 6 bases between. CDR3 amino acids: CASGLDQGTDTQYF. The DNA for the CDR3 is TGTGCTAGTGGTTTGGATCAGGGCACAGATACGCAGTATTTT.

CDR3 bases: TGTGCCAGCAGTTACGACAGCAATCAGCCCCAGCATTTT. As protein: CASSYDSNQPQHF. The V and J genes are TRBV6-6 and TRBJ1-5; D uncertain. Germline V gives CDR1 MNHNY, CDR2 SVGAGI (reference sequence). Trimming removed 2 bases from V and 1 base from J, with 3 bases in between. CDR3 length: 13 amino acids.

The chain links TRBV9 to TRBJ1-3; no definite D call. The CDR3 has 18 residues. V was clipped by 3 bases and J by 0 bases, with 19 bases between them. From germline, CDR1 is SGDLS and CDR2 YYNGEE. CDR3 region: CASSDPNGVGSSGNTIYF. CDR3 in DNA: TGTGCCAGCAGCGACCCAAATGGGGTGGGGAGCTCTGGAAACACCATATATTTT.

The CDR3 DNA is TGTGCCAGCTCACCACGTCCTCGGGACAATGAGCAGTTCTTC. Its translation is CASSPRPRDNEQFF. The chain links TRBV18 to TRBJ2-1; D is unresolved. V was shortened by 1 base and J by 5 bases, with 9 bases between the two germline ends. CDR3 length equals 14 residues. Germline lookup yields CDR1 KGHSH and CDR2 LQKENI.

This clone was observed once. The CDR3 DNA follows: TGTGCCAGCAGCCCGGCGAGGGCGGGACAGGGGGCTTACGAGCAGTACTTC. Protein product: CASSPARAGQGAYEQYF. The chain carries TRBV5-4 and TRBJ2-5; TRBD1 aligns across 12 bases. The end of the DNA fits TRBJ2-7 better, so the J call may be wrong. The V gene's germline CDR1 is SGHNT and CDR2 YYREEE (reference sequence). The CDR3 is 17 residues long.

The chain combines TRBV5-1 with TRBJ2-5, with 8 positions matching TRBD1. CDR1 is SGHRS and CDR2 is YFSETQ in the germline V gene. The CDR3 length is 14 residues. With 4 bases clipped from V and 4 bases from J, the junction kept 6 bases outside the gene matches. The CDR3 loop is CASSRGQEGETQYF. CDR3 DNA sequence: TGCGCCAGCAGCAGGGGACAGGAGGGAGAGACCCAGTACTTC.

The chain joins TRBV27 to TRBJ2-1; TRBD2 agrees at 8 bases. V lost 1 base and J lost 13; bases outside the gene matches: 15. This CDR3 comprises 16 residues. Germline V gene sequence: CDR1 MNHEY, CDR2 SMNVEV (reference sequence). CDR3 protein: CASSLYFSGTPGNQFF. CDR3 bases: TGTGCCAGCAGTTTATATTTTAGCGGGACACCTGGGAACCAGTTCTTC.

V and J are TRBV6-4 and TRBJ2-1; 9 nucleotides match TRBD1. V lost 6 bases, J lost 8 bases, and 5 bases stayed unmatched. The CDR3 extends over 13 amino acids. CDR1 is MRHNA and CDR2 is SNTAGT in the germline V gene. The CDR3 loop is CASRQTGGHEQFF. For the CDR3, the DNA is TGTGCCAGCAGGCAAACAGGGGGCCATGAGCAGTTCTTC.

This clone was counted a few times. The rearrangement joins TRBV19 to TRBJ1-1, with 8 bases that match TRBD1. Germline loops: CDR1 LNHDA, CDR2 SQIVND (reference sequence). The CDR3 runs 14 residues. The ends lost 3 bases at V and 6 bases at J; junction bases unmatched: 6. This chain's CDR3 is CASSIRQGSPEAFF. CDR3 nucleotide sequence: TGTGCCAGTAGTATTCGACAGGGGAGCCCTGAAGCTTTCTTT.

The chain recombines TRBV4-1 with TRBJ2-1, with TRBD1 matching 9 bases. Looked up from germline, CDR1 is MGHRA and CDR2 is YSYEKL. The CDR3 totals 15 residues. Trimming took 1 base from V and 7 from J; bases not matched to a gene: 5. CDR3 DNA sequence: TGCGCCAGCAGCCAAGTAATAGGGACAGGGAATGAGCAGTTCTTC. Translating gives CASSQVIGTGNEQFF.

The chain uses TRBV28 and TRBJ2-1; tentatively, D is TRBD2 (6 bases). This CDR3 has 13 residues. Germline CDR1 reads MDHEN; CDR2 reads SYDVKM. Deletions cut 10 bases from V and 3 bases from J, with 13 bases between. The CDR3 sequence is CATRPGVYNEQFF. CDR3 sequence (DNA): TGTGCCACCCGTCCGGGAGTCTACAATGAGCAGTTCTTC.

CDR3 nucleotide sequence: TGTGCCAGCAGCTCGGGACAGGGGGTGAATCAAGAGACCCAGTACTTC. Protein: CASSSGQGVNQETQYF. The chain recombines TRBV5-4 with TRBJ2-5, with 11 nucleotides matching TRBD1. J lost 2 bases, V lost 3 bases, and 6 bases had no gene match. CDR3 length equals 16 residues. CDR1 SGHNT and CDR2 YYREEE come from the germline V gene (reference sequence).

V gene TRBV7-9 combines with J gene TRBJ2-7; D is unclear. In germline, CDR1 is SEHNR, CDR2 FQNEAQ (reference sequence). The CDR3 has 13 amino acids. Between the trimmed V and J ends, which lost 4 bases and 0 bases, there was a span of 7 bases. The CDR3 loop reads CASSSVPSYEQYF. The CDR3 DNA reads TGTGCCAGCAGCTCAGTACCCTCCTACGAGCAGTACTTC.

In its sample, this clone was seen once. The gene calls are TRBV2 and TRBJ2-7; 7 nucleotides line up with TRBD1. CDR1 and CDR2 (germline): SNHLY, FYNNEI. V lost 6 bases to trimming and J lost 6 bases; unmatched junction nucleotides: 5. This CDR3 is built from 12 residues. This chain's CDR3 is CASSDRESEQYF. CDR3 DNA sequence: TGTGCCAGCAGCGACAGGGAAAGCGAGCAGTACTTC.

This rearrangement joins TRBV20-1 to TRBJ2-1, with D possibly matching TRBD2 (6 bases). Trimming removed 6 bases from V and 8 bases from J, with 11 bases in between. CDR3 length: 11 amino acids. Germline V gives CDR1 DFQATT, CDR2 SNEGSKA (reference sequence). Here the CDR3 DNA reads TGCAGTGCGGGGGGATTCTATGAGCAGTTCTTC. It is translated as CSAGGFYEQFF.

This rearrangement joins TRBV18 to TRBJ1-2; no clear D. CDR1 and CDR2 from the germline V gene are KGHSH and LQKENI. V was trimmed by 0 bases and J by 4 bases, leaving 9 bases between them. This CDR3 is built from 14 residues. This CDR3 reads CASSPPRGGYGYTF. The CDR3, as DNA: TGTGCCAGCTCACCACCACGGGGTGGCTATGGCTACACCTTC.